This T cell receptor beta chain originates from a study of OX40 agonist ivuxolimab in advanced cancers. The germline V gene has CDR1 SQVTM and CDR2 ANQGSEA. V lost 1 base and J 10 bases, leaving 18 bases between the germline ends. The length of the CDR3 is 14 residues. Using immunoSEQ multiplex PCR, the repertoire was profiled, and TCRdb retains in-frame clones only, with some absent. The profile shows 40,000 or so clones, more than 80% of them singletons. Details on this clone: The antigen is not known.

Whole-study results and caveats: The work left the antigen specificity of expanded peripheral T cells undetermined.

The chain has TRBV29-1 and TRBJ2-3; possibly TRBD1 for D (6 bases). The sequence came from an adult with an advanced solid tumor such as melanoma, head and neck, liver or kidney cancer. This specimen was CD4+ or CD8+ T cells sorted from blood, taken in a trial of the OX40 agonist ivuxolimab. The CDR3 is CSVEGTDDTNAQYF. The CDR3, as DNA: TGCAGCGTTGAAGGGACAGACGACACCAATGCGCAGTATTTT.